This T cell receptor beta chain was documented in a study of Ad26.COV2.S vaccination and SARS-CoV-2 variants. Whole-study results and caveats: Overall T cell responses may have been underestimated by the analyses of TCR breadth and depth.

This clone appeared a single time. Its specificity is not known. The treatment denotes: about 20 received Ad26.COV2.S at low or high dose, single or two shots; about five received placebo; per-sample allocation not given. Material that was analyzed had been drawn on day 63 after the first vaccine or placebo injection. The donor's status was that of an adult aged 18-55 years in Boston. Sequencing was performed with immunoSEQ multiplex PCR; in TCRdb, only in-frame clones are kept and a portion is missing. The sample holds approximately 480,000 clones; around nine tenths are singletons and the top ten take 9.5% to 15%. With 8 bases clipped from V and 11 bases from J, the junction kept 13 bases outside the gene matches. The CDR3 has 14 amino acids. CDR1 and CDR2 (germline): LNHDA, SQIVND (reference sequence).

The starting material was peripheral blood, obtained in a trial of Ad26.COV2.S vaccine versus placebo. This chain links TRBV19 with TRBJ1-4, with 8 bases aligning to TRBD1. The sequence derives from a person between 18 and 65 years old who received the Ad26.COV2.S COVID-19 vaccine or a placebo. The CDR3 DNA sequence: TGTGCCAGTTGCAACGTGGACAGGGACGGGAAACTGTTTTTT. It codes for CASCNVDRDGKLFF. The whole variable domain, filled in from reference TRBV19 and TRBJ1-4, reads DGGITQSPKYLFRKEGQNVTLSCEQNLNHDAMYWYRQDPGQGLRLIYYSQIVNDFQKGDIAEGYSVSREKKESFPLTVTSAQKNPTAFYLCASCNVDRDGKLFFGSGTQLSVL.